One and the same sample provided the 22 T cell receptor beta chains below, sequenced in a study of Ad26.COV2.S vaccination and SARS-CoV-2 variants. Using immunoSEQ multiplex PCR, the repertoire was profiled, and TCRdb retains in-frame clones only, with some absent. This repertoire shows 350,000 to 400,000 clones, around 85% found once; its top ten account for 3% to 4.5%. Treatment noted: roughly 18 received Ad26.COV2.S at low or high dose, single or two shots; 5 received placebo; per-sample allocation not given. Repertoires come from day 63 after the first vaccine or placebo injection. The specimen was peripheral blood, collected in a trial of Ad26.COV2.S vaccine versus placebo. These receptor sequences come from a person between 18 and 65 years old who received the Ad26.COV2.S COVID-19 vaccine or a placebo.

This chain joins TRBV6-5 and TRBJ2-3, with a weak D call TRBD2 (6 bases). Per germline, CDR1 MNHEY and CDR2 SVGAGI. V was cut by 6 bases and J by 2 bases, with 15 bases left in between. The CDR3 is 15 amino acids. CDR3 sequence (DNA): TGTGCCAGCAGGCGGGGACTCTCTCACACAGATACGCAGTATTTT. Its translation: CASRRGLSHTDTQYF.

The chain carries TRBV19 and TRBJ2-2, with 9 bases that match TRBD1. The V segment lost 6 bases and the J segment 7 bases; nucleotides outside the gene matches: 6. The CDR3 is 14 residues long. CDR1 LNHDA and CDR2 SQIVND come from the germline V gene (reference sequence). CDR3 region: CASRSTGGIGELFF. CDR3 DNA: TGTGCCAGTAGATCGACAGGGGGAATCGGGGAGCTGTTTTTT.

The rearrangement joins TRBV19 to TRBJ1-1; TRBD1 is a possible D gene (5 bases). Per the germline V gene, CDR1 is LNHDA and CDR2 is SQIVND (reference sequence). Deletions cut 6 bases from V and 11 bases from J, with 19 bases between. CDR3 size: 13 residues. The CDR3 loop is CASRPAEGILAFF. For the CDR3, the DNA is TGTGCCAGTAGGCCAGCTGAGGGGATTTTGGCTTTCTTT.

This rearrangement joins TRBV2 to TRBJ2-7; D unclear. V was pared by 3 bases and J by 2 bases, with 14 bases between. Germline V gene lookup returns CDR1 SNHLY and CDR2 FYNNEI. The CDR3 is 15 residues long. As DNA, the CDR3 is TGTGCCAGCAGTGATGACTCCAGGACGGCCTACGAGCAGTACTTC. This codes for CASSDDSRTAYEQYF.

The rearrangement joins TRBV6-5 to TRBJ2-2; 7 nucleotides align to TRBD1. The CDR3 runs to 15 residues. The germline CDR1 and CDR2 sequences are MNHEY and SVGAGI. V shed 6 bases, J shed 3 bases, and the junction held 7 bases outside the gene matches. CDR3 nucleotide sequence: TGTGCCAGCAGCTTCACAGGGGTCGACACCGGGGAGCTGTTTTTT. This sequence encodes CASSFTGVDTGELFF.

This clone was seen only once. J is TRBJ2-1 and V is TRBV18; 7 bases line up with TRBD2. The V segment lost 3 bases and the J segment 0 bases; nucleotides outside the gene matches: 11. The CDR3 length is 18 residues. Germline assignment: CDR1 KGHSH and CDR2 LQKENI. CDR3 sequence reads: CASSPQGGGASSYNEQFF. The CDR3 nucleotides are TGTGCCAGCTCACCTCAGGGCGGGGGTGCTAGCTCCTACAATGAGCAGTTCTTC.

The rearrangement links TRBV5-5 to TRBJ1-5; TRBD1 might be the D (5 bases). This CDR3 spans 17 amino acids. Trimming pared 0 bases from V and 4 bases from J, leaving 17 bases between. Looked up from germline, CDR1 is SGHKS and CDR2 is YYEKEE (reference sequence). The CDR3 nucleotides read TGTGCCAGCAGCTTGGGCCAGGGAGTTGGGGAGAATCAGCCCCAGCATTTT. It yields the protein CASSLGQGVGENQPQHF.

The chain uses TRBV18 and TRBJ2-2, with TRBD2 matching over 9 bases. The CDR3 contains 16 residues. Germline V CDR1 and CDR2: KGHSH, LQKENI. Trimming at V came to 6 bases and at J to 1 base, leaving 6 bases not matched to a gene. The CDR3 here is CASSSRLAENTGELFF. CDR3 DNA: TGTGCCAGCTCCTCGCGACTAGCGGAGAACACCGGGGAGCTGTTTTTT.

The chain recombines TRBV28 with TRBJ1-2; perhaps TRBD1 as D (5 bases). Germline V CDR1 and CDR2: MDHEN, SYDVKM. The V end lost 3 bases, the J end lost 4 bases, and 12 bases lay between the germline ends. This CDR3 comprises 14 residues. CDR3 sequence: CASSLGGGSYGYTF. The CDR3 DNA is TGTGCCAGCAGTTTGGGGGGAGGAAGCTATGGCTACACCTTC.

The gene calls are TRBV12-3 or TRBV12-4 and TRBJ1-2, with unresolved D. The CDR3 has 12 residues. V gave up 2 bases and J gave up 8 bases, with 9 bases separating them. The CDR3 loop is CASSLNGRGYTF. The CDR3 DNA sequence: TGTGCCAGCAGTTTAAACGGTCGAGGCTACACCTTC.

The chain joins TRBV11-2 to TRBJ2-7; the match to TRBD2 covers 12 bases. CDR1 and CDR2 from the germline V gene are SGHAT and FQNNGV. J was trimmed by 5 bases and V by 5 bases; bases with no gene match: 13. There are 17 residues in the CDR3. For the CDR3, the DNA is TGTGCCAGCAGCCCAGGGCGGACTAGCGGGGAGCAGGACGAGCAGTACTTC. Translated, it gives CASSPGRTSGEQDEQYF. Full variable domain (rest looked up from reference TRBV11-2 and TRBJ2-7): EAGVAQSPRYKIIEKRQSVAFWCNPISGHATLYWYQQILGQGPKLLIQFQNNGVVDDSQLPKDRFSAERLKGVDSTLKIQPAKLEDSAVYLCASSPGRTSGEQDEQYFGPGTRLTVT.

The CDR3 DNA follows: TGCAGCGTTGAAGAAAGTAACAGGCCCTCTGGAAACACCATATATTTT. As protein: CSVEESNRPSGNTIYF. The chain recombines TRBV29-1 with TRBJ1-3; perhaps TRBD1 as D (5 bases). Germline assignment: CDR1 SQVTM and CDR2 ANQGSEA. V gave up 0 bases and J gave up 0 bases, with 12 bases separating them. CDR3 length equals 16 residues.

The chain recombines TRBV7-7 with TRBJ2-1; TRBD2 matches at 10 bases. The J segment lost 6 bases and the V segment lost 3 bases, leaving 5 bases of the junction unmatched. This CDR3 contains 15 residues. Germline CDR1 is SSHAT and CDR2 is FNYEAQ (reference sequence). CDR3 residues: CASSFSAGGFNEQFF. The CDR3, as DNA: TGTGCCAGCAGCTTCTCAGCGGGGGGGTTCAATGAGCAGTTCTTC.

The chain recombines TRBV4-1 with TRBJ2-3; D remains ambiguous. V shed 0 bases and J shed 5 bases, with 9 bases lying between them. The germline CDR1 and CDR2 sequences are MGHRA and YSYEKL. CDR3 length: 14 amino acids. CDR3 amino acids: CASSQDRGGDTQYF. The CDR3 DNA reads TGCGCCAGCAGCCAAGATCGTGGCGGAGATACGCAGTATTTT.

V is TRBV23-1 and J is TRBJ1-5, with 7 bases matching TRBD1. TRBV23-1 is labeled an ORF, and its function is uncertain. The CDR3 covers 17 residues. V dropped 3 bases and J dropped 3; count of bases not matched to a gene: 11. The CDR3 DNA reads as TGCGCCAGCAGTCACCGTGACAGGGAAAACGCCAATCAGCCCCAGCATTTT. Encoded protein: CASSHRDRENANQPQHF.

This chain joins TRBV19 and TRBJ2-7, with D possibly matching TRBD2 (5 bases). Germline V CDR1 and CDR2: LNHDA, SQIVND (reference sequence). Trimming took 1 base from V and 2 from J, leaving 15 bases between them. CDR3 length equals 16 residues. As DNA, the CDR3 is TGTGCCAGTAGTATAGGCGGACCGGGAAACGCCTACGAGCAGTACTTC. Its protein is CASSIGGPGNAYEQYF.

The rearrangement joins TRBV27 to TRBJ1-6, with unresolved D. CDR3 length: 16 residues. CDR1 is MNHEY, CDR2 SMNVEV, per germline (reference sequence). The V and J ends lost 6 bases and 0 bases respectively, with 12 bases between them. CDR3 in amino acids: CASRPNPSSYNSPLHF. Here the CDR3 DNA reads TGTGCCAGCAGACCAAACCCGAGCTCCTATAATTCACCCCTCCACTTT.

V gene TRBV4-2 combines with J gene TRBJ1-5; 9 bases match TRBD1. Germline V CDR1 and CDR2: LGHNA, YNFKEQ. Trimming removed 4 bases from V and 1 base from J; junction bases left unmatched: 5. This CDR3 is 16 amino acids long. CDR3 loop: CASSPTDRGSNQPQHF. CDR3 nucleotide sequence: TGTGCCAGCAGCCCCACGGACAGGGGAAGCAATCAGCCCCAGCATTTT.

The gene calls are TRBV7-9 and TRBJ1-1, with D uncertain. Between the trimmed V and J ends, which lost 7 bases and 3 bases, there was a span of 6 bases. CDR3 length: 11 amino acids. CDR1 SEHNR and CDR2 FQNEAQ come from the germline V gene (reference sequence). DNA for the CDR3: TGTGCCAGCACGGGAGACACTGAAGCTTTCTTT. It specifies CASTGDTEAFF. The full variable domain, its missing parts supplied by reference TRBV7-9 and TRBJ1-1, is DTGVSQNPRHKITKRGQNVTFRCDPISEHNRLYWYRQTLGQGPEFLTYFQNEAQLEKSRLLSDRFSAERPKGSFSTLEIQRTEQGDSAMYLCASTGDTEAFFGQGTRLTVV.

V is TRBV30 and J is TRBJ2-2, with D perhaps matching TRBD1 (5 bases). Trimming took off 2 bases at V and 0 bases at J, with 10 bases between the two ends. Germline V gene data show CDR1 as GTSNPN and CDR2 as SVGIG (reference sequence). The CDR3 loop spans 15 amino acids. The CDR3 DNA sequence: TGTGCCTGGAGTAGTCGACAGACGAACACCGGGGAGCTGTTTTTT. Protein: CAWSSRQTNTGELFF.

The chain is built from TRBV18 and TRBJ1-5; 9 bases line up with TRBD1. This CDR3 has 14 amino acids. From germline, CDR1 is KGHSH and CDR2 LQKENI. V shed 5 bases, J shed 7 bases, and the junction held 6 bases outside the gene matches. The CDR3 coding sequence is TGTGCCAGCTCATCGACAGGGGGAGGACAGCCCCAGCATTTT. This gives the protein CASSSTGGGQPQHF.

DNA for the CDR3: TGTGCCAGCAGTCCGTCGGGGAACACTGAAGCTTTCTTT. This codes for CASSPSGNTEAFF. The chain employs TRBV7-9 and TRBJ1-1; D is unclear. The CDR3 covers 13 residues. The germline V gene encodes CDR1 SEHNR and CDR2 FQNEAQ (reference sequence). Trimming took off 6 bases at V and 1 base at J, with 9 bases between the two ends.